This T cell receptor (beta chain) is drawn from a study of control samples from healthy donors and cancer patients. Some clones are missing from TCRdb's copy, which holds only in-frame ones; the method was immunoSEQ multiplex PCR. The sample lists under 150,000 clones; nearly 95% were seen once. A word on this clone: At one end the junction does not follow the germline gene, possibly because of a read error.

The source is a man younger than 45 in good health. The source material was blood.

DNA for the CDR3: TGTGTCAGAAGCGGTGCGACACCTCATAATGAAAAACTGTTTTTT. The encoded protein is CVRSGATPHNEKLFF. This sequence joins TRBV5-3 and TRBJ1-4; no clear D. TRBV5-3 is annotated as an ORF whose role is uncertain. The CDR3 is made up of 15 amino acids.